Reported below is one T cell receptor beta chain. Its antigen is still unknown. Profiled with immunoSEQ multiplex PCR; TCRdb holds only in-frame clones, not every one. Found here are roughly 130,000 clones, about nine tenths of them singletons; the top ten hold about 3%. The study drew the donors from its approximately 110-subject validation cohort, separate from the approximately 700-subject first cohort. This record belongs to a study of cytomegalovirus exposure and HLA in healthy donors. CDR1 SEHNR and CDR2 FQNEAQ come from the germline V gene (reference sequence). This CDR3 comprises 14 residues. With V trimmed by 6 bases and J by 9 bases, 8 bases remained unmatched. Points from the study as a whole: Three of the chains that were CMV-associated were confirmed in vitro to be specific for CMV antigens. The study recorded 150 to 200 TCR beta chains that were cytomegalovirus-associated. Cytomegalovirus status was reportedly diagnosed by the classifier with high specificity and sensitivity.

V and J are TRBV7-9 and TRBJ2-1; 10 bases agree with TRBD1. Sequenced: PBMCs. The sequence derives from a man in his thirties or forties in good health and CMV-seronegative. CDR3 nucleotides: TGTGCCAGCAGACGACAGGGGGCGACGGGTGAGCAGTTCTTC. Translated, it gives CASRRQGATGEQFF.